This T cell receptor (beta chain) stems from a study of cytomegalovirus exposure and HLA in healthy donors. The CDR3 sequence is 14 residues long. Per the germline V gene, CDR1 is MNHEY and CDR2 is SMNVEV (reference sequence). V was trimmed by 7 bases and J by 0 bases, leaving 13 bases between them. 60 Vbeta and 13 Jbeta primers were used in PCR. Method: immunoSEQ multiplex PCR; TCRdb's copy keeps in-frame clones and lacks some. The sample holds fewer than 250,000 clones, around 79% seen once. Sequencing input: PBMCs. V gene TRBV27 combines with J gene TRBJ2-7, with D possibly being TRBD2 (6 bases). This clonotype was obtained from a male donor in good health and CMV-seronegative. In nucleotides, the CDR3 is TGTGCCAGCATACCGGGACTTCACTCCTACGAGCAGTACTTC. It translates to CASIPGLHSYEQYF.